Included here is one T cell receptor beta chain sequence, with context. What it binds is not known. Profiling relied on immunoSEQ multiplex PCR, and the TCRdb table lists in-frame clones only, not all of them. This sample has 15,000 to 20,000 clones; 65% to 85% occur once, and the top ten carry under 30%. The treatment is: AdE1-LMPpoly-expanded autologous EBV-specific T-cell therapy followed by anti-PD-1 nivolumab. This CDR3 region has 14 residues. Trimming removed 0 bases at V and 3 bases at J, with 6 bases between. Germline-derived CDR1 and CDR2 are MGHRA and YSYEKL. This record belongs to a study of EBV T-cell therapy then PD-1 blockade in nasopharyngeal carcinoma.

Here the sequenced sample was CD8+ T cells from blood, taken at day 0 from a patient whose treatment included autologous EBV-specific T cells and nivolumab. The genes are TRBV4-1 and TRBJ2-1; D gene uncertain. This clonotype was obtained from a man aged 35 to 55 with nasopharyngeal carcinoma. CDR3 sequence: CASSQEDFYNEQFF. The CDR3 DNA is TGCGCCAGCAGCCAAGAAGACTTCTACAATGAGCAGTTCTTC.